Shown below are 8 T cell receptor beta chains from a single sample sequenced in a study of CD8 T cells in Susac syndrome (dated by TCRdb to the late 2010s). Receptors were amplified or captured by the immunoSEQ multiplex PCR assay. RNA was extracted using the RNeasy kit, and roughly 0.45 to 1 ug of the RNA was reverse transcribed with random hexamers. TCRdb applied fastp at Q25 and MiXCR to the public reads, then kept only in-frame beta chains. Each entry merges the rows of one CDR3 protein and shows their most common DNA and genes. The sample data list some 300,000 distinct CDR3 sequences, and around 85% of these were observed just once. 0.2% to 0.25% of the sample belongs to the ten largest clones. What was sequenced was CD8+ T cells from PBMCs. All receptors come from a human donor with multiple sclerosis.

This sequence joins TRBV20-1 and TRBJ2-1; D may be TRBD2 (5 bases). The germline gives CDR1 DFQATT, CDR2 SNEGSKA (reference sequence). Deletions cut 5 bases from V and 8 bases from J, with 25 bases between. CDR3 length equals 16 residues. CDR3 DNA: TGCAGTGCTTCTAGTGGACTCCTATACAATGTCGATGAGCAGTTCTTC. The encoded protein is CSASSGLLYNVDEQFF.

The J gene is TRBJ2-1, the V gene TRBV14; perhaps TRBD2 as D (5 bases). Trimming shortened V by 3 bases and J by 2 bases, and 11 bases separated the two germline ends. This CDR3 has 15 amino acids. Germline CDR1 reads SGHDN; CDR2 reads FVKESK. The CDR3 loop is CASSHLASAYNEQFF. The DNA of the CDR3 is TGTGCCAGCAGCCACCTAGCCTCGGCCTACAATGAGCAGTTCTTC.

On this clonotype: Its ends do not fully match the called genes, so a read error is possible. CDR3 sequence reads: CATSDYGEALLF. The DNA of the CDR3 is TGTGCCACCAGTGATTACGGGGAGGCACTCCTTTTT. This rearrangement joins TRBV24-1 to TRBJ1-3, with no clear D. This CDR3 is 12 amino acids long. Germline-derived CDR1 and CDR2 are KGHDR and SFDVKD.

This clonotype showed up just once. The rearrangement joins TRBV10-3 to TRBJ1-2, with a tentative D call TRBD1 (5 bases). V was clipped by 3 bases and J by 3 bases, with 11 bases between them. The germline V gene encodes CDR1 ENHRY and CDR2 SYGVKD. This CDR3 is built from 14 residues. The CDR3 loop reads CAISEGTPYYGYTF. As DNA, the CDR3 is TGTGCCATCAGTGAAGGGACCCCGTACTATGGCTACACCTTC.

The V call is TRBV29-1, the J call TRBJ2-1; perhaps TRBD2 as D (6 bases). CDR1 and CDR2 (germline): SQVTM, ANQGSEA. The CDR3 is made up of 13 amino acids. The V end was cut by 4 bases, the J end by 8 bases, with 15 bases between. Written as DNA, the CDR3 is TGCAGCGTTGTAAAAATGGGACTTGATGAGCAGTTCTTC. This codes for CSVVKMGLDEQFF.

V and J are TRBV6-5 and TRBJ2-2; TRBD2 might be the D (5 bases). The CDR3 length is 13 residues. Germline CDR1 reads MNHEY; CDR2 reads SVGAGI. V lost 2 bases and J 6 bases, leaving 7 bases between the germline ends. The DNA of the CDR3 is TGTGCCAGCAGTTACGGGAGTCCCGGGGAGCTGTTTTTT. Its translation: CASSYGSPGELFF.

V usage is TRBV30 and J usage is TRBJ2-5; tentative D call: TRBD2 (5 bases). The V and J ends lost 0 bases and 2 bases respectively, with 13 bases between them. Germline CDR1 and CDR2: GTSNPN and SVGIG (reference sequence). The CDR3 runs to 15 residues. Written as DNA, the CDR3 is TGTGCCTGGAGTGTAGCGGTCTGGGAACAAGAGACCCAGTACTTC. It specifies CAWSVAVWEQETQYF.

This clonotype was detected only once. The chain joins TRBV15 to TRBJ2-1; possible D gene TRBD1, 6 bases. Trimming removed 5 bases at V and 1 base at J, with 12 bases between. The CDR3 totals 15 residues. The germline V gene has CDR1 LNHNV and CDR2 YYDKDF (reference sequence). This chain's CDR3 is CATSASRGSYNEQFF. In nucleotides, the CDR3 is TGTGCCACCAGCGCTAGCAGGGGATCCTACAATGAGCAGTTCTTC.